The clone carrying this TCR beta chain showed up just once. Its target is not known. Its ends do not fully match the called genes, so a read error is possible. The entry originates in a study of breast tumors, draining lymph nodes, adjacent tissues. TCRdb processed the multiplex PCR reads anew with MiXCR; each CDR3 protein has one entry. The table records over 60,000 distinct CDR3 sequences, around 52% of them present only once. Study findings and constraints: The data were judged consistent with most tumor T cells coming from lymph node and expanding in tumor.

Germline V gene data show CDR1 as SNHLY and CDR2 as FYNNEI. This CDR3 is built from 21 residues. The sequence was collected from a female donor with breast cancer. Some clones in this sample may be carry-over from other donors' samples. Sequenced: breast tumor tissue. V and J are TRBV2 and TRBJ1-3; 9 nucleotides match TRBD1. CDR3 coding DNA: TGTGCCAGCAAGAGGCTAGCGGGAGGCGGAGGGACAGGGTGGACTGGCAACACCATATATTTT. Translating gives CASKRLAGGGGTGWTGNTIYF. The full variable domain, in which reference TRBV2 and TRBJ1-3 provide the parts outside the CDR3, is EPEVTQTPSHQVTQMGQEVILRCVPISNHLYFYWYRQILGQKVEFLVSFYNNEISEKSEIFDDQFSVERPDGSNFTLKIRSTKLEDSAMYFCASKRLAGGGGTGWTGNTIYFGEGSWLTVV.